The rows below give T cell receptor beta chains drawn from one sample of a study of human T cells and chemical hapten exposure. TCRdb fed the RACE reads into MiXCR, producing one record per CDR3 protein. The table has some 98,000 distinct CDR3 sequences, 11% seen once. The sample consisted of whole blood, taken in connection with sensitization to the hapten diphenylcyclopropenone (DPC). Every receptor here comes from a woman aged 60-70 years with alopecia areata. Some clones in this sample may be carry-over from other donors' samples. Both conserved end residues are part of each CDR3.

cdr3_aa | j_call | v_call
CASSLLTGEEGYTF | TRBJ1-2 | TRBV7-9
CASSLSGTGEDTQYF | TRBJ2-3 | TRBV7-3
CASSEAGAGYTGELFF | TRBJ2-2 | TRBV6-4
CASSLVADANYGYTF | TRBJ1-2 | TRBV7-2
CASSSPGGINTEAFF | TRBJ1-1 | TRBV7-2
CSVPATGVGANEQFF | TRBJ2-1 | TRBV20-1
CASSGGLAGGYEQYF | TRBJ2-7 | TRBV7-2
CSASPPGGGYTF | TRBJ1-2 | TRBV20-1
CASSRDGAYEQYF | TRBJ2-7 | TRBV6-2/TRBV6-3
CASSQSPPIGGQYF | TRBJ2-5 | TRBV3-1
CASSRGGPTNYGYTF | TRBJ1-2 | TRBV9
CSARGFGTSSNQPQHF | TRBJ1-5 | TRBV20-1
CASSVGRSREDEKLFF | TRBJ1-4 | TRBV9
CAWSLLGPQHF | TRBJ1-5 | TRBV30
CASSQAPGLAGDNAHEQYF | TRBJ2-7 | TRBV4-1
CSALQGASLSRRQYF | TRBJ2-7 | TRBV20-1
CAWTPANEKLFF | TRBJ1-4 | TRBV20-1
CASSQSSRTGVVETQYF | TRBJ2-5 | TRBV23-1
CSARARDLPSSYNEQFF | TRBJ2-1 | TRBV20-1
CASSFRPAGIRNTIYF | TRBJ1-3 | TRBV5-5
CASSQARGLSGELFF | TRBJ2-2 | TRBV10-2
CATSDPWEGGEQFF | TRBJ2-1 | TRBV24-1
CASSPQGNNQPQHF | TRBJ1-5 | TRBV7-9
CASQTANSNQPQHF | TRBJ1-5 | TRBV2
CASSPSGQPQHF | TRBJ1-5 | TRBV18
CASSLEGRETQYF | TRBJ2-5 | TRBV5-5
CSARDSAHPGQETQYF | TRBJ2-5 | TRBV20-1
CASSMITGQEQYF | TRBJ2-7 | TRBV27
CASSLGAGQPQHF | TRBJ1-5 | TRBV6-5
CASSYAPSSPLHF | TRBJ1-6 | TRBV6-5
CASSDRTGEETQYF | TRBJ2-5 | TRBV25-1
CASSDYRVQFF | TRBJ2-1 | TRBV25-1
CASSPGGTQYF | TRBJ2-3 | TRBV18
CASRGAGTVQETQYF | TRBJ2-5 | TRBV12-3/TRBV12-4
CASSTRGRVNTGELFF | TRBJ2-2 | TRBV19
CASSYSAGQAFSGANVLTF | TRBJ2-6 | TRBV6-6
CASSGHSGTGVGSPLHF | TRBJ1-6 | TRBV7-2
CASSLGRARPLNQPQHF | TRBJ1-5 | TRBV12-3/TRBV12-4
CASSLGVGTYNEQFF | TRBJ2-1 | TRBV7-2